This passage covers 3 T cell receptor beta chains from one sample sequenced in a study of human T cells and chemical hapten exposure. Time point defined: pre-sensitization, week 0. The sample's treatment: therapeutic diphenylcyclopropenone sensitization with weekly scalp DPC. In TCRdb, the RACE reads were re-called with MiXCR into one record per CDR3 protein. The table has more than 300,000 distinct CDR3 sequences, about 5.4% seen once. The material sequenced was whole blood, taken in connection with sensitization to the hapten diphenylcyclopropenone (DPC). These receptors were collected from a woman younger than 30 with alopecia areata. Some clones in this sample may be carry-over from other donors' samples.

The CDR3 region has the DNA TGCGCCAGCAGCCAAGATACCAGGGGAGTGAAAAACACTGAAGCTTTCTTT. This encodes CASSQDTRGVKNTEAFF. V usage is TRBV4-3 and J usage is TRBJ1-1; TRBD1 is a possible D gene (6 bases). Trimming removed 0 bases from V and 2 bases from J, with 16 bases in between. CDR1 is LGHNA, CDR2 YSLEER, per germline. The CDR3 is made up of 17 amino acids.

The V gene is TRBV6-2 or TRBV6-3, the J gene TRBJ1-5, with D unresolved. The germline CDR1 and CDR2 sequences are MNHEY and SVGEGT. The CDR3 length is 15 residues. V was shortened by 0 bases and J by 2 bases, with 8 bases between the two germline ends. The CDR3 spells CASSYSHPGNQPQHF. Written as DNA, the CDR3 is TGTGCCAGCAGTTACTCGCACCCAGGCAATCAGCCCCAGCATTTT.

This clonotype was seen at least ten times. J is TRBJ2-3 and V is TRBV9; D is unresolved. The V end lost 5 bases, the J end lost 0 bases, and 10 bases lay between the germline ends. CDR3 size: 14 residues. Per the germline V gene, CDR1 is SGDLS and CDR2 is YYNGEE. Here the CDR3 reads CASSRGFSTDTQYF. The CDR3, as DNA: TGTGCCAGCAGTCGCGGCTTTAGCACAGATACGCAGTATTTT.